This is a list of T cell receptor beta chains from one sample in a study of T cell responses to AZD1222 COVID-19 vaccine. Sequencing used immunoSEQ multiplex PCR; TCRdb keeps in-frame clones, though not all of them. The data contain 150,000 to 180,000 clones, roughly 90% of them singletons. Sequencing was performed on peripheral blood, taken 28 days after the second AZD1222 dose. All receptors derive from an adult who received the AZD1222 COVID-19 vaccine. Each CDR3 is given with its conserved first and last residue. The D gene is left open where the match is weak.

J gene: TRBJ1-2; V gene: TRBV2; D gene: TRBD1; CDR3 protein: CASSLQGADYGYTF; CDR3 DNA: TGTGCCAGCAGCCTGCAGGGGGCGGATTATGGCTACACCTTC
J gene: TRBJ1-3; V gene: TRBV28; D gene: TRBD1; CDR3 protein: CASSTPNRGSGNTIYF; CDR3 DNA: TGTGCCAGCAGCACCCCAAACAGGGGGAGTGGAAACACCATATATTTT
J gene: TRBJ2-7; V gene: TRBV5-6; D gene: -; CDR3 protein: CASSRASPGAWEYF; CDR3 DNA: TGTGCCAGCAGCCGGGCCTCGCCCGGTGCTTGGGAGTACTTC
J gene: TRBJ2-7; V gene: TRBV4-1; D gene: -; CDR3 protein: CASSQDEAATRAEQYF; CDR3 DNA: TGCGCCAGCAGCCAAGACGAAGCGGCAACCAGGGCCGAGCAGTACTTC
J gene: TRBJ1-6; V gene: TRBV6-2/TRBV6-3; D gene: -; CDR3 protein: CASSPVNNSPLHF; CDR3 DNA: TGTGCCAGCAGCCCGGTAAATAATTCACCCCTCCACTTT
J gene: TRBJ1-2; V gene: TRBV30; D gene: -; CDR3 protein: CAWEKGDRRYGYTF; CDR3 DNA: TGTGCCTGGGAGAAAGGCGACAGGAGATATGGCTACACCTTC
J gene: TRBJ1-1; V gene: TRBV18; D gene: -; CDR3 protein: CASSPGQKRLNTEAFF; CDR3 DNA: TGTGCCAGCTCACCCGGACAGAAACGCTTGAACACTGAAGCTTTCTTT
J gene: TRBJ1-4; V gene: TRBV7-9; D gene: TRBD1; CDR3 protein: CASSLPGQGNEKLFF; CDR3 DNA: TGTGCCAGCAGCCTGCCGGGACAGGGTAATGAAAAACTGTTTTTT
J gene: TRBJ1-2; V gene: TRBV3-1/TRBV3-2; D gene: -; CDR3 protein: CASLGLGAGGYTF; CDR3 DNA: TGTGCCAGTCTCGGGCTAGGGGCGGGTGGCTACACCTTC
J gene: TRBJ2-7; V gene: TRBV6-6; D gene: TRBD2; CDR3 protein: CASQGGGKQYEQYF; CDR3 DNA: TGTGCCAGCCAGGGCGGGGGAAAGCAATACGAGCAGTACTTC